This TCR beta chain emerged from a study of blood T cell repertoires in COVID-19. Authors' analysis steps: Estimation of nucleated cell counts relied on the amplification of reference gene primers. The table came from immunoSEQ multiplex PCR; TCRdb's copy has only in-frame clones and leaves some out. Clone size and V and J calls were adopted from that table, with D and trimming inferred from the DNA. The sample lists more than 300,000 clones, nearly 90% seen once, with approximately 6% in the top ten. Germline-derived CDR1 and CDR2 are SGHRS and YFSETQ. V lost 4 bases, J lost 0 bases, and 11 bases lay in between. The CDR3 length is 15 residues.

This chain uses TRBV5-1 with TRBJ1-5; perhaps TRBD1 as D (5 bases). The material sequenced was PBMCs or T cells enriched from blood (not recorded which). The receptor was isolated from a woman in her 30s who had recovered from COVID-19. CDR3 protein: CASSTGTGSNQPQHF. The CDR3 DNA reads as TGCGCCAGCAGCACTGGCACAGGTAGCAATCAGCCCCAGCATTTT.